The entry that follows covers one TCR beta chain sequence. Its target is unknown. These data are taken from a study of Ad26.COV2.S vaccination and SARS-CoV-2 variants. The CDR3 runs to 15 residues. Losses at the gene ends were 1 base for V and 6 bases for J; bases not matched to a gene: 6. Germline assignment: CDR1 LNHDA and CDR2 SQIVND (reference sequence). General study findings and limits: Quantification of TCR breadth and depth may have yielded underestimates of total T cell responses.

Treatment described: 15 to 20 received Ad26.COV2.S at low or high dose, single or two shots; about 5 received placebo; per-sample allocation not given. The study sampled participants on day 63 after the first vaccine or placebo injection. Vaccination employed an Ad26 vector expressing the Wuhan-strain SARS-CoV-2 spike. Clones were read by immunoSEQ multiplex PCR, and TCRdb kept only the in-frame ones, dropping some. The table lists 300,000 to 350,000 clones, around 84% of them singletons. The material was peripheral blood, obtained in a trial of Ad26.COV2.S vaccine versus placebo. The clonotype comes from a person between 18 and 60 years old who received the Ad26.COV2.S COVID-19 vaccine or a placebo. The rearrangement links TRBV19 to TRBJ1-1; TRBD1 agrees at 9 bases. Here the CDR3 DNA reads TGTGCCAGTAGTATAGTTTCCCGGGACAGGGCTGAAGCTTTCTTT. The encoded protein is CASSIVSRDRAEAFF.